This TCR beta chain emerged from a study of blood T cell repertoires in COVID-19. Overall study context: Acute and convalescent COVID-19 specimens originated in the United States, Italy and Spain. From T cells, B-cell-depleted T cells, or PBMCs came the material, which was cDNA or gDNA.

This clone was observed a single time. Original methodology: Nucleated cell number was recorded as an estimate derived from reference gene primer amplification. TCRdb's table, derived via immunoSEQ multiplex PCR, lists solely in-frame clones and lacks some. Clone size and the V and J calls come from that table; the DNA yielded D and trimming. This table has roughly 230,000 clones, over 75% appearing once. The germline V gene has CDR1 SGDLS and CDR2 YYNGEE. V shed 6 bases and J shed 1 base, with 13 bases lying between them. This CDR3 comprises 15 residues. The sample consisted of peripheral blood. This TCR derives from a human donor in a cohort sampled during active COVID-19. This chain joins TRBV9 and TRBJ2-2; no reliable D call. This CDR3 reads CASNTLAQNTGELFF. CDR3 DNA sequence: TGTGCCAGCAACACCTTAGCTCAGAACACCGGGGAGCTGTTTTTT.